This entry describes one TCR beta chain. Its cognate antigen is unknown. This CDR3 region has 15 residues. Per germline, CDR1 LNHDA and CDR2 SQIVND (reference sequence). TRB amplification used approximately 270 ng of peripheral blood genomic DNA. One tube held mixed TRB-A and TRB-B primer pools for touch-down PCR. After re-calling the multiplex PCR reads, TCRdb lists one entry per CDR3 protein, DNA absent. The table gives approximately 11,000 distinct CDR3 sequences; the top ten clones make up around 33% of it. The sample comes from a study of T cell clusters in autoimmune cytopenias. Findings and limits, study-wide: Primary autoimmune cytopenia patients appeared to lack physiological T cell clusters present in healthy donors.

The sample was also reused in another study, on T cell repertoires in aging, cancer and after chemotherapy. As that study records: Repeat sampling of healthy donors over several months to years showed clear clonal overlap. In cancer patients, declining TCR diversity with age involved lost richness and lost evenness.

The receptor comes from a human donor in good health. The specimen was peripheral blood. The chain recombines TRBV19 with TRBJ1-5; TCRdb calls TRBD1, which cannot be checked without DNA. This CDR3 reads CASSIGSWGNQPQHF. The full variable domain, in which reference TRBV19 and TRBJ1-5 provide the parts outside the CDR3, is DGGITQSPKYLFRKEGQNVTLSCEQNLNHDAMYWYRQDPGQGLRLIYYSQIVNDFQKGDIAEGYSVSREKKESFPLTVTSAQKNPTAFYLCASSIGSWGNQPQHFGDGTRLSIL.